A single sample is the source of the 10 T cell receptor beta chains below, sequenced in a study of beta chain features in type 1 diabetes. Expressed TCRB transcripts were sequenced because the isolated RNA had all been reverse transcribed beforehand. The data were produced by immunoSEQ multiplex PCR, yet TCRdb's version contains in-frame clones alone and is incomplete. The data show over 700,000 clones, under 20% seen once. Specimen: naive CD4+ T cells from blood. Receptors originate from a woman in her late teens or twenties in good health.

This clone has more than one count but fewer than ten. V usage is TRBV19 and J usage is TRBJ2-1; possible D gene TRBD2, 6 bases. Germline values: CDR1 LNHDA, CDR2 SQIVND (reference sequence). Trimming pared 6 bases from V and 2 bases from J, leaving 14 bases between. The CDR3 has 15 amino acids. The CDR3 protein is CASRQTSFPYNEQFF. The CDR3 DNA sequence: TGTGCCAGTAGACAGACTAGTTTCCCCTACAATGAGCAGTTCTTC.

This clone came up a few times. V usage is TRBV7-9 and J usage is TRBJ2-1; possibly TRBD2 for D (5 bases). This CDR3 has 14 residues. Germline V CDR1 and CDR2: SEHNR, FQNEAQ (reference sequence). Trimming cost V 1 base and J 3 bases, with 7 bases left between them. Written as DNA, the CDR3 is TGTGCCAGCAGCTTAGACGGGAACTACAATGAGCAGTTCTTC. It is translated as CASSLDGNYNEQFF.

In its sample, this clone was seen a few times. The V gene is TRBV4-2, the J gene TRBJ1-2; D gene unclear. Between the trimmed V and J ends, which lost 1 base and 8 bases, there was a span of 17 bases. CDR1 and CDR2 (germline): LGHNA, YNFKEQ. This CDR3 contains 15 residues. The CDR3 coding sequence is TGTGCCAGCAGCCAAGGGGAGGGAGGTGTCCGAGGCTACACCTTC. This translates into CASSQGEGGVRGYTF.

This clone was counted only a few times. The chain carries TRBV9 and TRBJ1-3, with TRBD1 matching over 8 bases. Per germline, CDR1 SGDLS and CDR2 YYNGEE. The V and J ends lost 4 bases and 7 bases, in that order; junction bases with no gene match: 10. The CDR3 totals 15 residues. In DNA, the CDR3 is TGTGCCAGCAGCTCTCCGGGGACAGGCGGTAACACCATATATTTT. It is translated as CASSSPGTGGNTIYF.

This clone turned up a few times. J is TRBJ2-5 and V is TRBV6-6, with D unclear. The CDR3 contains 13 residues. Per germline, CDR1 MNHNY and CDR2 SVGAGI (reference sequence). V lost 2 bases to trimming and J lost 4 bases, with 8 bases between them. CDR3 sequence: CASSYAPAETQYF. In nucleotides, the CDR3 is TGTGCCAGCAGTTACGCCCCCGCAGAGACCCAGTACTTC.

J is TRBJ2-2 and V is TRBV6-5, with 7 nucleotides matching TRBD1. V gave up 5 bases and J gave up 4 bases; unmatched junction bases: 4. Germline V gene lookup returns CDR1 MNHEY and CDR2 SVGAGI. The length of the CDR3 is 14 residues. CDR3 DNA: TGTGCCAGCAGTGACCGACAGGGCACCGGGGAGCTGTTTTTT. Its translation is CASSDRQGTGELFF.

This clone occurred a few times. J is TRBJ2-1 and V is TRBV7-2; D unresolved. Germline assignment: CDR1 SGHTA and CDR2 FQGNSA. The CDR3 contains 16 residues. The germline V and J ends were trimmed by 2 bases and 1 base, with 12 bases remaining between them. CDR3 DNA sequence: TGTGCCAGCAGCTTATATGGCGGCCCATCCTACAATGAGCAGTTCTTC. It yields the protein CASSLYGGPSYNEQFF.

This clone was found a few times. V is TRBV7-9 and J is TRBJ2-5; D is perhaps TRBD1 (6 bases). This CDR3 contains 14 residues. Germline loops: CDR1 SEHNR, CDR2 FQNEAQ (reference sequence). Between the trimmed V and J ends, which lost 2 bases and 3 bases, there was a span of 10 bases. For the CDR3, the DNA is TGTGCCAGCAGCTTATCCGCAGGGGAAGAGACCCAGTACTTC. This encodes CASSLSAGEETQYF. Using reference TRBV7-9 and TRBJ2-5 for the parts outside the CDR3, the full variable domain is DTGVSQNPRHKITKRGQNVTFRCDPISEHNRLYWYRQTLGQGPEFLTYFQNEAQLEKSRLLSDRFSAERPKGSFSTLEIQRTEQGDSAMYLCASSLSAGEETQYFGPGTRLLVL.

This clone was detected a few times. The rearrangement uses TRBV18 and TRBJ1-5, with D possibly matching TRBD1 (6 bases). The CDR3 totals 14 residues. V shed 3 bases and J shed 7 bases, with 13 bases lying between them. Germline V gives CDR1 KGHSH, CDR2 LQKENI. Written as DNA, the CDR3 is TGTGCCAGCTCACCTCAACAGGGTGGCCAGCCCCAGCATTTT. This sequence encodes CASSPQQGGQPQHF.

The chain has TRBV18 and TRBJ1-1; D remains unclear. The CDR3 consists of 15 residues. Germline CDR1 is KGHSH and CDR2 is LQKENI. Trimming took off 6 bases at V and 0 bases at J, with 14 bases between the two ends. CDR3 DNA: TGTGCCAGCTCTTCTCGAACGGCCGTGAACACTGAAGCTTTCTTT. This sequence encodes CASSSRTAVNTEAFF.